One sample yielded the 21 T cell receptor beta chains listed below, sequenced in a study of blood T cell repertoires in COVID-19. Only in-frame clones appear in the TCRdb table, and some are missing; sequencing was by immunoSEQ multiplex PCR. The sample has over 200,000 clones, about 90% seen once. The specimen was PBMCs or T cells enriched from blood (not recorded which). The receptors were sampled from a man aged 25-40 years who had recovered from COVID-19.

V is TRBV18 and J is TRBJ2-7, with TRBD2 matching 14 bases. The CDR3 runs 17 residues. V lost 3 bases, J lost 0 bases, and 4 bases stayed unmatched. Germline CDR1 and CDR2: KGHSH and LQKENI. DNA of the CDR3: TGTGCCAGCTCACCGTCGACTAGCGGGAGGGCCTCCTACGAGCAGTACTTC. Protein: CASSPSTSGRASYEQYF.

This chain links TRBV29-1 with TRBJ1-2; possibly TRBD1 for D (6 bases). Trimming removed 1 base from V and 0 bases from J, with 15 bases in between. Germline CDR1 and CDR2: SQVTM and ANQGSEA. The CDR3 covers 16 residues. CDR3 residues: CSVEANRQVANYGYTF. CDR3 in DNA: TGCAGCGTTGAAGCAAACCGACAGGTAGCTAACTATGGCTACACCTTC.

This chain uses TRBV2 with TRBJ1-1; the D gene is possibly TRBD1 (6 bases). This CDR3 comprises 13 residues. Trimming took 6 bases from V and 1 from J, leaving 9 bases between them. Germline-derived CDR1 and CDR2 are SNHLY and FYNNEI. CDR3 residues: CASRGQPNTEAFF. CDR3 bases: TGTGCCAGCAGAGGACAGCCGAACACTGAAGCTTTCTTT.

The sample holds a few counts of this clone. This chain connects TRBV30 to TRBJ1-4; D remains ambiguous. The germline V gene has CDR1 GTSNPN and CDR2 SVGIG (reference sequence). The CDR3 has 11 residues. The ends were cut back, 2 bases at V and 7 bases at J, with 5 bases in the middle. The DNA of the CDR3 is TGTGCCTGGAGTATCCGTGAAAAACTGTTTTTT. It is translated as CAWSIREKLFF.

The chain combines TRBV9 with TRBJ1-3; the D is unclear. CDR3 length: 14 residues. Trimming shortened V by 3 bases and J by 0 bases, and 7 bases separated the two germline ends. Germline V CDR1 and CDR2: SGDLS, YYNGEE. CDR3 nucleotide sequence: TGTGCCAGCAGCGCGAGTAGCTCTGGAAACACCATATATTTT. Translated, it gives CASSASSSGNTIYF.

The chain links TRBV5-4 to TRBJ1-2; 9 bases are a match to TRBD1. J gave up 2 bases and V 2 bases, and 7 bases lay outside the gene matches. The CDR3 sequence is 16 residues long. Germline V CDR1 and CDR2: SGHNT, YYREEE (reference sequence). The CDR3 DNA reads as TGTGCCAGCAGCTTACCGATGACAGGGGGGAACTATGGCTACACCTTC. This translates into CASSLPMTGGNYGYTF.

The chain employs TRBV6-6 and TRBJ2-3; TRBD1 matches 9 bases. Losses at the gene ends were 5 bases for V and 0 bases for J; bases not matched to a gene: 12. The CDR3 loop spans 18 amino acids. Germline values: CDR1 MNHNY, CDR2 SVGAGI (reference sequence). The CDR3 bases are TGTGCCAGCAGTCCCGGACAGGGGAGGTACCCTAGCACAGATACGCAGTATTTT. Its protein product is CASSPGQGRYPSTDTQYF.

V gene TRBV28 combines with J gene TRBJ1-5, with TRBD1 matching over 8 bases. Germline CDR1 and CDR2: MDHEN and SYDVKM. The CDR3 contains 16 residues. V gave up 1 base and J gave up 4 bases; unmatched junction bases: 6. The CDR3 is CASSLYRTGKNQPQHF. The DNA for the CDR3 is TGTGCCAGCAGTTTATACCGGACAGGGAAAAATCAGCCCCAGCATTTT.

The chain uses TRBV16 and TRBJ1-6; possible D gene TRBD1, 5 bases. The CDR3 is made up of 16 amino acids. Germline V gene lookup returns CDR1 KGHSY and CDR2 FQNENV. The V end was cut by 4 bases, the J end by 1 base, with 11 bases between. The CDR3 nucleotides are TGTGCCAGCAGCCTCCGCCGGGGGTCCTATAATTCACCCCTCCACTTT. Residues: CASSLRRGSYNSPLHF.

The chain links TRBV9 to TRBJ2-7; D remains unclear. V was trimmed by 0 bases and J by 2 bases, leaving 9 bases between them. From germline, CDR1 is SGDLS and CDR2 YYNGEE. The CDR3 sequence is 14 residues long. This CDR3 reads CASSVGQFTYEQYF. CDR3 coding DNA: TGTGCCAGCAGCGTAGGCCAGTTTACCTACGAGCAGTACTTC.

This chain joins TRBV7-9 and TRBJ1-4, with D unclear. The CDR3 length is 13 residues. V was shortened by 4 bases and J by 12 bases, with 15 bases between the two germline ends. Germline CDR1 is SEHNR and CDR2 is FQNEAQ (reference sequence). CDR3 DNA sequence: TGTGCCAGCAGCTCCGACGGCGTCGGGGAACTGTTTTTT. Translating gives CASSSDGVGELFF.

The chain is built from TRBV29-1 and TRBJ1-2, with D possibly being TRBD1 (5 bases). This CDR3 has 12 amino acids. Germline CDR1 reads SQVTM; CDR2 reads ANQGSEA. The germline V and J ends were trimmed by 4 bases and 6 bases, with 12 bases remaining between them. The CDR3: CSVVNRRDGYTF. CDR3 coding DNA: TGCAGCGTTGTCAACCGCAGGGATGGCTACACCTTC.

This chain connects TRBV6-5 to TRBJ2-2; D gene unclear. The V gene's germline CDR1 is MNHEY and CDR2 SVGAGI. The CDR3 has 15 amino acids. V lost 6 bases and J lost 5, with 16 bases in between. The CDR3 loop reads CASRLQVPVTGELFF. CDR3 in DNA: TGTGCCAGCAGGCTCCAGGTCCCCGTAACCGGGGAGCTGTTTTTT.

The CDR3 DNA reads as TGTGCCAGCAACAGTAGATGGGGCAGGACTGAAGCTTTCTTT. Translation: CASNSRWGRTEAFF. V is TRBV6-5 and J is TRBJ1-1; maybe TRBD1 (5 bases). Trimming took off 7 bases at V and 5 bases at J, with 17 bases between the two ends. The CDR3 extends over 14 amino acids. The germline V gene has CDR1 MNHEY and CDR2 SVGAGI.

In nucleotides, the CDR3 is TGCGCCAGCAGCCCCTGGGTGGGGGCGATAGGTGATACGCAGTATTTT. It encodes CASSPWVGAIGDTQYF. V is TRBV4-1 and J is TRBJ2-3; D is possibly TRBD1 (6 bases). Between the trimmed V and J ends, which lost 4 bases and 6 bases, there was a span of 20 bases. This CDR3 region has 16 residues. Germline CDR1 MGHRA, CDR2 YSYEKL.

This clone was picked up a small number of times. J is TRBJ2-3 and V is TRBV3-1 (or the pseudogene TRBV3-2); 15 bases align to TRBD2. Germline CDR1 reads LGHDT; CDR2 reads YNNKEL (reference sequence). With V trimmed by 5 bases and J by 3 bases, 6 bases remained unmatched. The CDR3 has 17 amino acids. This CDR3 is CASSFRGLAGGTDTQYF. CDR3 nucleotide sequence: TGTGCCAGCAGCTTTCGGGGACTAGCGGGAGGTACAGATACGCAGTATTTT.

The gene calls are TRBV2 and TRBJ2-7; 8 bases match TRBD2. The CDR3 extends over 13 amino acids. V shed 4 bases, J shed 4 bases, and the junction held 3 bases outside the gene matches. In germline, CDR1 is SNHLY, CDR2 FYNNEI. CDR3 sequence: CASSAGTSYEQYF. The CDR3 nucleotides read TGTGCCAGCAGTGCCGGGACTAGTTACGAGCAGTACTTC.

The V call is TRBV9, the J call TRBJ2-1; 9 bases match TRBD2. V trimming: 1 base; J trimming: 6 bases; junction bases outside the gene matches: 5. CDR1 and CDR2 (germline): SGDLS, YYNGEE. The CDR3 is made up of 15 amino acids. The CDR3 region is CASSVPSGAGNEQFF. Here the CDR3 DNA reads TGTGCCAGCAGCGTACCTAGCGGGGCCGGCAATGAGCAGTTCTTC.

The chain is built from TRBV6-2 or TRBV6-3 and TRBJ1-6; 9 bases are a match to TRBD1. CDR3 length: 15 amino acids. Germline V gene lookup returns CDR1 MNHEY and CDR2 SVGEGT. V shed 6 bases and J 6 bases; nucleotides not matched to a gene: 6. For the CDR3, the DNA is TGTGCCAGCAGCCCCGGGACAGGGATTAATTCACCCCTCCACTTT. Its protein product is CASSPGTGINSPLHF.

This chain links TRBV21-1 with TRBJ2-7; TRBD1 was called by the table and not checked on the DNA. TRBV21-1 is listed as a pseudogene. The CDR3 has 16 residues. DNA for the CDR3: TGTGCCAGCAGCAATTTTTCTTGGCAGGACTCCTACGAGCAGTACTTC. The encoded protein is CASSNFSWQDSYEQYF.

J is TRBJ2-1 and V is TRBV30, with no clear D. The germline gives CDR1 GTSNPN, CDR2 SVGIG (reference sequence). Trimming took 0 bases from V and 2 from J, leaving 5 bases between them. This CDR3 is 13 amino acids long. CDR3 region: CAWSVSAYNEQFF. As DNA, the CDR3 is TGTGCCTGGAGTGTCTCAGCCTACAATGAGCAGTTCTTC.